This TCR beta chain was documented in a study of T cells in Graves' hyperthyroidism and ophthalmopathy. Study details: It was at initial diagnosis, before any treatment, that peripheral blood was collected.

Researchers took RNA transcripts and amplified the TCR beta CDR3 regions from them. During a first-round RT-PCR of the TCR CDR3, the HTBI primer set was used. TCRdb reprocessed the multiplex PCR reads with MiXCR, giving one entry per CDR3 protein. The sample contains about 500,000 distinct CDR3 sequences, 14% of which appear only once. Stable disease denoted Graves' hyperthyroidism without ophthalmopathy progression within 18 months. The hyperthyroidism patients had all been newly diagnosed, and their disease duration was under 2 months. Their ages ranged from 18 to 65 years. CDR3 length equals 20 residues. The junction had 19 bases not matched to a gene; V was cut back by 5 bases and J by 0 bases. CDR1 is PRHDT and CDR2 is FYEKMQ in the germline V gene (reference sequence).

This receptor was obtained from a woman between 18 and 29 years old with Graves' hyperthyroidism. Sequencing was carried out using blood. The chain links TRBV13 to TRBJ2-1; 7 bases align to TRBD1. CDR3 region: CASSIIGDSFRRSSYNEQFF. CDR3 nucleotide sequence: TGTGCCAGCAGCATCATCGGGGACAGCTTCAGAAGGAGCTCCTACAATGAGCAGTTCTTC.